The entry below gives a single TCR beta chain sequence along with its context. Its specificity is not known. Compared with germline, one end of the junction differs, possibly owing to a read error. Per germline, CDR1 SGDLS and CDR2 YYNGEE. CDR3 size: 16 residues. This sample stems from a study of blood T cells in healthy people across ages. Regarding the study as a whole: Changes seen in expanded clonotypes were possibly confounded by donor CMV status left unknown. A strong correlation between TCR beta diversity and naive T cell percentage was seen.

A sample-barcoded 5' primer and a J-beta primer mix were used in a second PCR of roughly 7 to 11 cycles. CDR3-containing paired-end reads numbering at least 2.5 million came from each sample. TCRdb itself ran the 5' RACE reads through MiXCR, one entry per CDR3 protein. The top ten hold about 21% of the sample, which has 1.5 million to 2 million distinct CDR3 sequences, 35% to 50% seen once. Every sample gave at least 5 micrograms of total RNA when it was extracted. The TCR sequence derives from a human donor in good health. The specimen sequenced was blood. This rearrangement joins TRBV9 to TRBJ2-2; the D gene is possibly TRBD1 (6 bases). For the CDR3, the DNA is TGTGCCAGCAGCGGTACGGGCGCAGGGGACACCGGGGAGCGGTTTTTT. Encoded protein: CASSGTGAGDTGERFF.